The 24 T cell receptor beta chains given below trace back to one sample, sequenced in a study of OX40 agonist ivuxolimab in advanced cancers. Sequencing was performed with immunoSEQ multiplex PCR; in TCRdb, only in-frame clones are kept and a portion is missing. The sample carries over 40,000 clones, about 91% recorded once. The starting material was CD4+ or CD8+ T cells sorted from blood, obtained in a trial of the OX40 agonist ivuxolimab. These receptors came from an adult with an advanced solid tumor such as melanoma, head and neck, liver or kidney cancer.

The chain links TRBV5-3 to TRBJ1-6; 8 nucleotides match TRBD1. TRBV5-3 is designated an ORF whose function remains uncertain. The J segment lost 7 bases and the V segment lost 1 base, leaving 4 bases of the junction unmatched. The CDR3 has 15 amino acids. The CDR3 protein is CARSLFGQGNSPLHF. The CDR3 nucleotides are TGTGCCAGAAGCTTGTTCGGACAGGGAAATTCACCCCTCCACTTT.

Written as DNA, the CDR3 is TGTGCCAGCAGCCCCCTAGCGGGAGCGTCCAATGAGCAGTTCTTC. This sequence encodes CASSPLAGASNEQFF. The chain has TRBV11-3 and TRBJ2-1; 10 bases align to TRBD2. CDR1 and CDR2 (germline): SGHNT, YENEEA. The CDR3 consists of 15 residues. With V trimmed by 5 bases and J by 6 bases, 7 bases remained unmatched.

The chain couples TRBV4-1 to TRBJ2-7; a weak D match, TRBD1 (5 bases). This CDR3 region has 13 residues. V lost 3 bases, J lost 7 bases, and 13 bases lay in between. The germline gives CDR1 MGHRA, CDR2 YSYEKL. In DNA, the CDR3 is TGCGCCAGCAGCCAGGCGGCCAGGGCTGAGCAGTACTTC. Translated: CASSQAARAEQYF.

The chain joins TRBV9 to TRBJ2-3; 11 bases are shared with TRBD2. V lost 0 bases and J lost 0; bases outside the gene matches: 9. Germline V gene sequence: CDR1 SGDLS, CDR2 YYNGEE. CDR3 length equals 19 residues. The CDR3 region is CASSVAPGTSGFSTDTQYF. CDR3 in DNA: TGTGCCAGCAGCGTAGCCCCAGGGACTAGCGGATTTAGCACAGATACGCAGTATTTT. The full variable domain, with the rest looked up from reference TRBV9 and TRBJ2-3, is DSGVTQTPKHLITATGQRVTLRCSPRSGDLSVYWYQQSLDQGLQFLIQYYNGEERAKGNILERFSAQQFPDLHSELNLSSLELGDSALYFCASSVAPGTSGFSTDTQYFGPGTRLTVL.

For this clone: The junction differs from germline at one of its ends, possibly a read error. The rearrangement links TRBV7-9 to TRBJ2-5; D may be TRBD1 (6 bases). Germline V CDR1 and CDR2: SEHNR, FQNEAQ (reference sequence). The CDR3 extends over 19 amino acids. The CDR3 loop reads CASSLGGFGRVSQRETQYF. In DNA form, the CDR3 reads TGTGCTAGCAGCTTAGGGGGTTTTGGCAGGGTAAGCCAAAGAGAGACCCAGTACTTC.

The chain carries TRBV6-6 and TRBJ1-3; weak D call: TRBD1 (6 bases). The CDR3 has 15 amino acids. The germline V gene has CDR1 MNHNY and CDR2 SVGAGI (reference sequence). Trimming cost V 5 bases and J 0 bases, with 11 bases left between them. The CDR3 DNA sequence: TGTGCCAGCAGTAACAGGGACGACTCTGGAAACACCATATATTTT. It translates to CASSNRDDSGNTIYF.

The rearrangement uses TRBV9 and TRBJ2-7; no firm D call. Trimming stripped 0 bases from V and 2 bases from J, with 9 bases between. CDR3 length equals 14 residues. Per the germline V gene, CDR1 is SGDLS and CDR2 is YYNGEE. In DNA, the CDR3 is TGTGCCAGCAGCGTAGGTGGCGACACCTACGAGCAGTACTTC. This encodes CASSVGGDTYEQYF.

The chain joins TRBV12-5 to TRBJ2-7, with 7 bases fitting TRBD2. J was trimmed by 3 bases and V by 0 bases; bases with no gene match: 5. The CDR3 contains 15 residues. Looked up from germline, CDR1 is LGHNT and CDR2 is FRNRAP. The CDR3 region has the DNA TGTGCTAGTGGTTTGGTACTGGGAGGGGACTACGAGCAGTACTTC. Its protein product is CASGLVLGGDYEQYF. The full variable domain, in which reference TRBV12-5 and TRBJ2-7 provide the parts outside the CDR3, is DARVTQTPRHKVTEMGQEVTMRCQPILGHNTVFWYRQTMMQGLELLAYFRNRAPLDDSGMPKDRFSAEMPDATLATLKIQPSEPRDSAVYFCASGLVLGGDYEQYFGPGTRLTVT.

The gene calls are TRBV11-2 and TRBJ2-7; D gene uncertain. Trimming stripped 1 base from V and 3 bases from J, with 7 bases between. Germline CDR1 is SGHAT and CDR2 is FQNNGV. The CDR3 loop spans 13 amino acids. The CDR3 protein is CASSLGTLYEQYF. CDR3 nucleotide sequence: TGTGCCAGCAGCTTAGGGACGCTCTACGAGCAGTACTTC.

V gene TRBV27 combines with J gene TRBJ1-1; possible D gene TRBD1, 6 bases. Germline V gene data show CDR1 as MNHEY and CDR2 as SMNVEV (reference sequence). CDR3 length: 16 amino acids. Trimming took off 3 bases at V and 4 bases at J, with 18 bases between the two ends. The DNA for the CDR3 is TGTGCCAGCAGTTTCATTGGGGCAAGAGGGGGCACTGAAGCTTTCTTT. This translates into CASSFIGARGGTEAFF.

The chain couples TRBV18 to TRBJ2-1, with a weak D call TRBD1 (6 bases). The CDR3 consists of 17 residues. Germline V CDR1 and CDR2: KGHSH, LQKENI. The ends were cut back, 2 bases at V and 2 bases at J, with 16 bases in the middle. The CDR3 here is CASSPSPGHQTYNEQFF. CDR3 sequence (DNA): TGTGCCAGCTCACCATCCCCGGGACACCAAACCTACAATGAGCAGTTCTTC.

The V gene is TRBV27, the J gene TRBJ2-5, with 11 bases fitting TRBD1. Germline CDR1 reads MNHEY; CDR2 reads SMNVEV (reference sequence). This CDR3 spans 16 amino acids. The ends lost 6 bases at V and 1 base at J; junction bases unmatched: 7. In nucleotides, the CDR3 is TGTGCCAGCAGACAGGACAGGGGGCAAAGCCAAGAGACCCAGTACTTC. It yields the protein CASRQDRGQSQETQYF.

The CDR3: CASTLFEGLGETQYF. The CDR3, as DNA: TGTGCCAGCACTCTTTTCGAGGGCCTGGGAGAGACCCAGTACTTC. This chain uses TRBV9 with TRBJ2-5; the D gene is possibly TRBD2 (5 bases). V lost 6 bases and J 4 bases, leaving 19 bases between the germline ends. Germline V lookup: CDR1 SGDLS, CDR2 YYNGEE. CDR3 length: 15 amino acids.

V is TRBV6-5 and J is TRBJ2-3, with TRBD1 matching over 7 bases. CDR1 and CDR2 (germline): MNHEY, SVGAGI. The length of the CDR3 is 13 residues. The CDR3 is CASRGTVTDTQYF. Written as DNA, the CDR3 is TGTGCTTCAAGGGGGACAGTCACAGATACGCAGTATTTT.

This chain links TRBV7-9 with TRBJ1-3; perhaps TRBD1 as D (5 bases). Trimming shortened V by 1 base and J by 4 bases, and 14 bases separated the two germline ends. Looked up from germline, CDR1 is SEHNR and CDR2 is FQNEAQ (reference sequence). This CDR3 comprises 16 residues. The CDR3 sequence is CASSLVGGERGNTIYF. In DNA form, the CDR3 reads TGTGCCAGCAGCTTAGTCGGAGGGGAGAGGGGAAACACCATATATTTT.

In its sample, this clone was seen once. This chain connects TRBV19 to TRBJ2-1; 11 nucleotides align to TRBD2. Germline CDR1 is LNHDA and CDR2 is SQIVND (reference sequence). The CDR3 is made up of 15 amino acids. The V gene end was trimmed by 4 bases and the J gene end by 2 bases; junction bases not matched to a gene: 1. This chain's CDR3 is CASSTGLAAYNEQFF. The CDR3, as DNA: TGTGCCAGTAGTACGGGACTAGCGGCCTACAATGAGCAGTTCTTC.

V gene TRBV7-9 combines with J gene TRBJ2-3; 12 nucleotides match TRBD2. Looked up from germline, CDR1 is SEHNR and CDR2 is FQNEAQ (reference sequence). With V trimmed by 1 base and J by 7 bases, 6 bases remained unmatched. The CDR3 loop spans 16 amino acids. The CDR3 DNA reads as TGTGCCAGCAGCTTAGGACTAGCGGGAGATTGGTATACGCAGTATTTT. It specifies CASSLGLAGDWYTQYF.

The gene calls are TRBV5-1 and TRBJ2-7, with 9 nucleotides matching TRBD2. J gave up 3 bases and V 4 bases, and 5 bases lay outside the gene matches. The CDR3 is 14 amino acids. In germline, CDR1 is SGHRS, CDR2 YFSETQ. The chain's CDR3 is CASSRASGIYEQYF. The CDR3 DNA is TGCGCCAGCAGCCGGGCTAGCGGGATCTACGAGCAGTACTTC.

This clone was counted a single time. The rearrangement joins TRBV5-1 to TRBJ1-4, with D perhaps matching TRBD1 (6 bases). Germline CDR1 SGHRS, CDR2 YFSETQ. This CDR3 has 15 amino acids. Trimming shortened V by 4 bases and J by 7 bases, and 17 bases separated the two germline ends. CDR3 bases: TGCGCCAGCAGCGGTACGGGGGGCGCCGGTGAAAAACTGTTTTTT. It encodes CASSGTGGAGEKLFF. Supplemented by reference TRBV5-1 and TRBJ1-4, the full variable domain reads KAGVTQTPRYLIKTRGQQVTLSCSPISGHRSVSWYQQTPGQGLQFLFEYFSETQRNKGNFPGRFSGRQFSNSRSEMNVSTLELGDSALYLCASSGTGGAGEKLFFGSGTQLSVL.

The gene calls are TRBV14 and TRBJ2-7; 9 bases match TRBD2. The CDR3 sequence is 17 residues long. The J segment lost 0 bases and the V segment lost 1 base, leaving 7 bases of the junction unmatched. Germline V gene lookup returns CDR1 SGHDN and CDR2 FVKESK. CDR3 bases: TGTGCCAGCAGCCAAGTCCGACTAGCGGATGGCTCCTACGAGCAGTACTTC. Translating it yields CASSQVRLADGSYEQYF.

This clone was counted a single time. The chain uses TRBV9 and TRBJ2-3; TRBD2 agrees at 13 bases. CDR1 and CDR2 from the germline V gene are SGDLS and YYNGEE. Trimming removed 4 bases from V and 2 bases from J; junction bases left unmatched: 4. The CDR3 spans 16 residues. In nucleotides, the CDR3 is TGTGCCAGCAGCAAAGGGACTAGCGGGATCACAGATACGCAGTATTTT. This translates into CASSKGTSGITDTQYF.

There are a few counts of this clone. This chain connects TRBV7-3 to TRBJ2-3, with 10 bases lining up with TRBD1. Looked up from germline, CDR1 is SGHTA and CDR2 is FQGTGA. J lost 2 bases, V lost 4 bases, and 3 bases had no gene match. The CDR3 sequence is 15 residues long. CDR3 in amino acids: CASSSGTGDTDTQYF. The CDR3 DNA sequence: TGTGCCAGCAGCTCCGGGACAGGGGACACAGATACGCAGTATTTT. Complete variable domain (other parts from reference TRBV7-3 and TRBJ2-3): GAGVSQTPSNKVTEKGKYVELRCDPISGHTALYWYRQSLGQGPEFLIYFQGTGAADDSGLPNDRFFAVRPEGSVSTLKIQRTERGDSAVYLCASSSGTGDTDTQYFGPGTRLTVL.

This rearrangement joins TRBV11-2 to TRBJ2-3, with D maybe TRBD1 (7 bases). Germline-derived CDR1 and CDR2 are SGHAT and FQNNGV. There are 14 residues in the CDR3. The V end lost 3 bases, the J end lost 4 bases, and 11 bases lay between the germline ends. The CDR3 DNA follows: TGTGCCAGCAGCTTCGGCAGGGGGGCAGATACGCAGTATTTT. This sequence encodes CASSFGRGADTQYF.

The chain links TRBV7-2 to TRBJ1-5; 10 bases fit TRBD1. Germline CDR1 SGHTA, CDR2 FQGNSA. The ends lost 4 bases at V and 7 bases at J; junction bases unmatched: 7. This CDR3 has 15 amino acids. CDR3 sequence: CASSWGGTGAQPQHF. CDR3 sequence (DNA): TGTGCCAGCAGCTGGGGGGGGACAGGGGCCCAGCCCCAGCATTTT.